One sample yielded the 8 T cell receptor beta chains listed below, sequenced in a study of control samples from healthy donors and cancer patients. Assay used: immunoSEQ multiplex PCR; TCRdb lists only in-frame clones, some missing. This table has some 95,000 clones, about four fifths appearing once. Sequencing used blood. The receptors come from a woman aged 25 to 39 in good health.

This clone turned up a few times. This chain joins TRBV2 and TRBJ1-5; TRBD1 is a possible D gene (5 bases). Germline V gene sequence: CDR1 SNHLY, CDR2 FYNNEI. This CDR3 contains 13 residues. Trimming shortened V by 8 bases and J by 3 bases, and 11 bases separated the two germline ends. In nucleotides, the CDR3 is TGTGCCAGCGGTCGCAGGGACAATCAGCCCCAGCATTTT. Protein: CASGRRDNQPQHF. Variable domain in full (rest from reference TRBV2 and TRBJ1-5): EPEVTQTPSHQVTQMGQEVILRCVPISNHLYFYWYRQILGQKVEFLVSFYNNEISEKSEIFDDQFSVERPDGSNFTLKIRSTKLEDSAMYFCASGRRDNQPQHFGDGTRLSIL.

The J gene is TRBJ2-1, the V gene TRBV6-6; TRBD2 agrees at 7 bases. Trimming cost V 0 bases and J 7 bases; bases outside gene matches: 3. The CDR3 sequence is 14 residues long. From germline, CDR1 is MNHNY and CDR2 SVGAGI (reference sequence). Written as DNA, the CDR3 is TGTGCCAGCAGTTACTCGTACGGGGGGAATGAGCAGTTCTTC. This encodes CASSYSYGGNEQFF.

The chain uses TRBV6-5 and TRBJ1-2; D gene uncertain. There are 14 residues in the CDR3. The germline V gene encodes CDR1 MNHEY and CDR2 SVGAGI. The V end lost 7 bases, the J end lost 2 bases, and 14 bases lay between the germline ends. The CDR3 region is CASTGGRANYGYTF. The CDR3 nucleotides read TGTGCCAGCACCGGCGGTAGGGCGAACTATGGCTACACCTTC.

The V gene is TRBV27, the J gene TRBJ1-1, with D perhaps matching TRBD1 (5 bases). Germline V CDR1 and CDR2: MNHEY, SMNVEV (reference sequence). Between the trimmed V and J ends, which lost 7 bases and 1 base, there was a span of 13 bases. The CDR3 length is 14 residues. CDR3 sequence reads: CASMRGTGNTEAFF. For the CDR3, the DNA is TGTGCCAGCATGAGAGGGACGGGGAACACTGAAGCTTTCTTT.

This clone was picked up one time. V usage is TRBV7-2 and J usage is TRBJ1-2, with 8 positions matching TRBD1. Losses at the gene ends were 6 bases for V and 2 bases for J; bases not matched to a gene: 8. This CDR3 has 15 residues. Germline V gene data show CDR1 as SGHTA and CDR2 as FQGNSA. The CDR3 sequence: CASRGRQGSNYGYTF. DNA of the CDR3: TGTGCCAGCAGGGGCCGACAGGGGTCCAACTATGGCTACACCTTC. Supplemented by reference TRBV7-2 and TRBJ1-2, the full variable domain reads GAGVSQSPSNKVTEKGKDVELRCDPISGHTALYWYRQSLGQGLEFLIYFQGNSAPDKSGLPSDRFSAERTGGSVSTLTIQRTQQEDSAVYLCASRGRQGSNYGYTFGSGTRLTVV.

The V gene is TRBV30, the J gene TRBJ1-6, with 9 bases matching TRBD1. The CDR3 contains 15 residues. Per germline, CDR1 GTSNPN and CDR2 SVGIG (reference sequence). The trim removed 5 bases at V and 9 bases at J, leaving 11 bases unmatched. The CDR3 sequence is CAWGFRDRASSPLHF. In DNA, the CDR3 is TGTGCCTGGGGTTTCCGGGACAGGGCTAGTTCACCCCTCCACTTT.

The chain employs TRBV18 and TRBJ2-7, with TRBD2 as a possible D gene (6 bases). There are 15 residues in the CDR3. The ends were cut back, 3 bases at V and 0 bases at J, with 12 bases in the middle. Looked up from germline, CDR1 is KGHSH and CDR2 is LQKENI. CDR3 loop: CASSPRAGSSYEQYF. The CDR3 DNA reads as TGTGCCAGCTCACCTCGAGCGGGCAGCTCCTACGAGCAGTACTTC.

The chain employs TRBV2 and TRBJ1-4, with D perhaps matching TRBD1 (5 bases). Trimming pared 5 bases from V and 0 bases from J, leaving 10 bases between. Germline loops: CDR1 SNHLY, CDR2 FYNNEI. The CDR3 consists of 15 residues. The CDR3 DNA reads TGTGCCAGCAGTCTTGACAGAACAACTAATGAAAAACTGTTTTTT. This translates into CASSLDRTTNEKLFF.